These 2 T cell receptor beta chains were sequenced from one sample in a study of cytomegalovirus exposure and HLA in healthy donors. A multiplex PCR was run with 60 Vbeta primers and 13 Jbeta primers. Measured with immunoSEQ multiplex PCR; TCRdb has only the in-frame clones, and not every one. The table has approximately 200,000 clones, about 80% seen once. What was sequenced was PBMCs. The receptors here all came from a woman in her 30s in good health and CMV-seropositive.

DNA for the CDR3: TGTGCCAGCAGTTTAGGACAGGGACTTACCTACGAGCAGTACTTC. This translates into CASSLGQGLTYEQYF. The rearrangement uses TRBV6-6 and TRBJ2-7, with 8 bases matching TRBD1. Germline loops: CDR1 MNHNY, CDR2 SVGAGI (reference sequence). Trimming removed 4 bases from V and 2 bases from J; junction bases left unmatched: 7. The CDR3 totals 15 residues.

The chain employs TRBV11-2 and TRBJ2-7, with D possibly TRBD1 on 5 matching bases. The CDR3 extends over 17 amino acids. V lost 4 bases, J lost 0 bases, and 19 bases lay in between. From germline, CDR1 is SGHAT and CDR2 FQNNGV. CDR3 in amino acids: CASSSYNTNRSSYEQYF. In nucleotides, the CDR3 is TGTGCCAGCAGCTCCTATAATACGAACAGGAGCTCCTACGAGCAGTACTTC.